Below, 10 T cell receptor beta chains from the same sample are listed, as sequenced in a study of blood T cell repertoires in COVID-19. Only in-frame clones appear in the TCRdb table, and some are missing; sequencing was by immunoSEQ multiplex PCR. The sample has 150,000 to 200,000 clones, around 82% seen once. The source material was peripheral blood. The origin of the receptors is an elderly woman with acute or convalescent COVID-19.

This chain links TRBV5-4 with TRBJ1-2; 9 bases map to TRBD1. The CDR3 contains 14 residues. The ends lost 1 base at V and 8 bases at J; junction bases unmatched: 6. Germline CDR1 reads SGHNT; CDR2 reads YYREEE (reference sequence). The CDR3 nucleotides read TGTGCCAGCAGCTTGACCGGACAGGGGCGAGGCTACACCTTC. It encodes CASSLTGQGRGYTF.

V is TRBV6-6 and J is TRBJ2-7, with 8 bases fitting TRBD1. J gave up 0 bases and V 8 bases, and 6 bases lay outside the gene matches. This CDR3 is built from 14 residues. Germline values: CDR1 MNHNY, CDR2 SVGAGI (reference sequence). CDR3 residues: CASHDRGTSYEQYF. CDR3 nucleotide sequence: TGTGCCAGCCACGACAGGGGCACCTCCTACGAGCAGTACTTC.

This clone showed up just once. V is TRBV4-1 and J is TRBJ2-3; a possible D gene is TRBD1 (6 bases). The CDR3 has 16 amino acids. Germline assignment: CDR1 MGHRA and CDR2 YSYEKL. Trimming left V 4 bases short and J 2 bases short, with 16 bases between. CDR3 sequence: CASSLRGNRLTDTQYF. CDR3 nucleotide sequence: TGCGCCAGCAGCCTTAGGGGGAACAGGCTCACAGATACGCAGTATTTT.

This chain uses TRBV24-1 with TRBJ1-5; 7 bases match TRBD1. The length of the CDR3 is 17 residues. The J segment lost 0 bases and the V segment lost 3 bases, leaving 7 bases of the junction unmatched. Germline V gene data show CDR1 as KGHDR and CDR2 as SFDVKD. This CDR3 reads CATSDGGTADSNQPQHF. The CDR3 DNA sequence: TGTGCCACCAGTGATGGGGGGACAGCGGATAGCAATCAGCCCCAGCATTTT.

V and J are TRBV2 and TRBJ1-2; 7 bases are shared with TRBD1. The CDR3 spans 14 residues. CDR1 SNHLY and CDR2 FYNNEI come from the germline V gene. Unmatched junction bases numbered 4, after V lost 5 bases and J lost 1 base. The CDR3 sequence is CASSRDSLNYGYTF. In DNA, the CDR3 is TGTGCCAGCAGTAGGGACAGTCTTAACTATGGCTACACCTTC.

CDR3 residues: CAWSRRNTEAFF. In DNA form, the CDR3 reads TGTGCCTGGAGTCGCAGGAACACTGAAGCTTTCTTT. This sequence joins TRBV30 and TRBJ1-1; no reliable D call. V gave up 2 bases and J gave up 1 base, with 5 bases separating them. In germline, CDR1 is GTSNPN, CDR2 SVGIG (reference sequence). The CDR3 extends over 12 amino acids.

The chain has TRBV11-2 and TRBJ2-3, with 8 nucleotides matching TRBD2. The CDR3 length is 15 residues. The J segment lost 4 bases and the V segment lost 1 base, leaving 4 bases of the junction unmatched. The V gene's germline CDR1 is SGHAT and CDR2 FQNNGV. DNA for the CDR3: TGTGCCAGCAGCTTAGCGGGTAGCGGGGCAGATACGCAGTATTTT. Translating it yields CASSLAGSGADTQYF.

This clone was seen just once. Here the CDR3 reads CASSLRLTDTQYF. The CDR3 DNA is TGTGCCAGCAGCTTGAGACTCACAGATACGCAGTATTTT. The rearrangement uses TRBV11-1 and TRBJ2-3, with no clear D. V was trimmed by 3 bases and J by 2 bases, leaving 6 bases between them. Germline V lookup: CDR1 SGHAT, CDR2 FQDESV (reference sequence). This CDR3 region has 13 residues. The full variable domain, rest sourced from reference TRBV11-1 and TRBJ2-3, is EAEVAQSPRYKITEKSQAVAFWCDPISGHATLYWYRQILGQGPELLVQFQDESVVDDSQLPKDRFSAERLKGVDSTLKIQPAELGDSAMYLCASSLRLTDTQYFGPGTRLTVL.

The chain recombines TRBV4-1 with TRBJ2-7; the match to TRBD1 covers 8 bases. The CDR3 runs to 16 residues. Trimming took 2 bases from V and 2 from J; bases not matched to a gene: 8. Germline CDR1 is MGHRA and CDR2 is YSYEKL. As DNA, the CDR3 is TGCGCCAGCAGCCAACTTCTGGACAGGGTGACCTACGAGCAGTACTTC. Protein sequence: CASSQLLDRVTYEQYF.

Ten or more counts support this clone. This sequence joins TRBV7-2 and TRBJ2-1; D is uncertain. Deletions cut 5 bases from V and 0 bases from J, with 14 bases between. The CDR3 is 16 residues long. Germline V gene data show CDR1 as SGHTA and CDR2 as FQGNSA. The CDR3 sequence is CASSPNSFSSYNEQFF. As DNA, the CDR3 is TGTGCCAGCAGCCCAAACTCCTTTAGCTCCTACAATGAGCAGTTCTTC.